The text below deals with one T cell receptor beta chain. Its specificity is not known. The naive CD8 population came from CD45RO-negative cells selected for CCR7, without terminally differentiated effector memory CD45RA+ cells. Profiled with immunoSEQ multiplex PCR; TCRdb holds only in-frame clones, not every one. This sample carries around 550,000 clones, about 95% of them seen once, and the ten largest clones take approximately 0.11%. CDR3 length equals 15 residues. The J segment lost 5 bases and the V segment lost 5 bases, leaving 12 bases of the junction unmatched. Germline values: CDR1 SEHNR, CDR2 FQNEAQ (reference sequence). This record belongs to a study of shared clonotypes between healthy human individuals. As for the study in general: There were three CD4 naive, three CD4 memory, two CD8 naive and one CD8 memory plates per donor. Whole-study results and caveats: The study generally estimated greater richness for naive than memory subsets.

The chain joins TRBV7-9 to TRBJ2-7, with 7 positions matching TRBD1. The TCR comes from a woman aged 25-40 years in good health. Sequencing was carried out using naive CD8+ T cells sorted from blood. CDR3 amino acids: CASSNKGASLNEQYF. The CDR3 nucleotides are TGTGCCAGCAGCAATAAGGGGGCTAGTCTGAACGAGCAGTACTTC. Full variable domain (outside the CDR3, taken from reference TRBV7-9 and TRBJ2-7): DTGVSQNPRHKITKRGQNVTFRCDPISEHNRLYWYRQTLGQGPEFLTYFQNEAQLEKSRLLSDRFSAERPKGSFSTLEIQRTEQGDSAMYLCASSNKGASLNEQYFGPGTRLTVT.